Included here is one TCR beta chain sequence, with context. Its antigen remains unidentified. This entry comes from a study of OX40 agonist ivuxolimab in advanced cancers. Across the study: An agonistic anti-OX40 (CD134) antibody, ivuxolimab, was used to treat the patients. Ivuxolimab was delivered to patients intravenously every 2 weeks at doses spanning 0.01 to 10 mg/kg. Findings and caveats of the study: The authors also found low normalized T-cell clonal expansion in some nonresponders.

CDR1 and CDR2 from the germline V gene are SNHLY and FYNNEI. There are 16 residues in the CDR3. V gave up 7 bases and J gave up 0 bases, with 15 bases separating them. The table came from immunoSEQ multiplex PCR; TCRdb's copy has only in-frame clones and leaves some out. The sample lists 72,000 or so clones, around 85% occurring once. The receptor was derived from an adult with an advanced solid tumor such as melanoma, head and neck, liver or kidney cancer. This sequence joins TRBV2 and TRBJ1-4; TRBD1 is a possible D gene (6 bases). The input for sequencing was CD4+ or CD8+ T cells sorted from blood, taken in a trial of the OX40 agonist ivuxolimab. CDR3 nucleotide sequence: TGTGCCAGCAATCGAAACAGGGCGGCAACTAATGAAAAACTGTTTTTT. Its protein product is CASNRNRAATNEKLFF.